These 13 T cell receptor beta chains were sequenced from one sample in a study of glioma-infiltrating T cells. Using RNA template, CDR3s of TCR alpha and beta were amplified with iRepertoire arm-PCR. TCRdb reprocessed the multiplex PCR reads with MiXCR, giving one entry per CDR3 protein. The sample carries approximately 400,000 distinct CDR3 sequences, 41% recorded once. Source material: glioma tissue, nonneoplastic brain tissue, or PBMCs (not recorded which). Every receptor here comes from a human donor with low-grade glioma or glioblastoma, undergoing nonglioma brain surgery, or in good health (not recorded which).

This chain connects TRBV20-1 to TRBJ2-7; possible D gene TRBD2, 6 bases. CDR1 and CDR2 (germline): DFQATT, SNEGSKA (reference sequence). The CDR3 extends over 14 amino acids. Trimming took off 6 bases at V and 0 bases at J, with 15 bases between the two ends. CDR3 amino acids: CSALGGLISYEQYF. CDR3 DNA: TGCAGTGCATTGGGCGGACTAATCTCCTACGAGCAGTACTTC.

The chain uses TRBV20-1 and TRBJ1-2; D is perhaps TRBD1 (6 bases). Germline V lookup: CDR1 DFQATT, CDR2 SNEGSKA (reference sequence). The length of the CDR3 is 13 residues. Trimming took 5 bases from V and 4 from J, leaving 14 bases between them. Written as DNA, the CDR3 is TGCAGTGCTCCCCCACAGGGCCTCTATGGCTACACCTTC. It specifies CSAPPQGLYGYTF.

As concerns this clonotype: The conserved phenylalanine or tryptophan is not found at the CDR3 terminus, so this likely reflects a read error. The limits of the CDR3 on the DNA are not certain, so only TCRdb's listed CDR3 is given. This chain connects TRBV10-3 to TRBJ1-6; TRBD1 is the table's D call and was not checked against the DNA. The CDR3 region is 18 residues in length, termini included. Germline CDR1 is ENHRY and CDR2 is SYGVKD. This CDR3 reads CAISELMTRTGLGSPSNC.

This chain joins TRBV15 and TRBJ2-7; D perhaps matches TRBD1 (6 bases). CDR1 is LNHNV and CDR2 is YYDKDF in the germline V gene (reference sequence). Trimming removed 7 bases from V and 5 bases from J, with 21 bases in between. The length of the CDR3 is 15 residues. The CDR3 spells CATTNPERGRDEQYF. The CDR3 nucleotides read TGTGCCACCACCAACCCTGAAAGGGGGAGAGACGAGCAGTACTTC.

The rearrangement uses TRBV12-3 or TRBV12-4 and TRBJ2-3, with 8 bases aligning to TRBD2. The CDR3 sequence is 17 residues long. The ends lost 6 bases at V and 0 bases at J; junction bases unmatched: 11. Written as DNA, the CDR3 is TGTGCCAGCAGCTTATGGCAAGCGGGAGTCAGCACAGATACGCAGTATTTT. Translation gives CASSLWQAGVSTDTQYF.

This clonotype turned up a few times. The chain joins TRBV28 to TRBJ2-1; TRBD2 is a possible D gene (6 bases). CDR3 length equals 15 residues. Trimming removed 3 bases from V and 3 bases from J, with 12 bases in between. The germline V gene encodes CDR1 MDHEN and CDR2 SYDVKM. The CDR3 sequence: CASSFTPGGYNEQFF. CDR3 DNA: TGTGCCAGCAGTTTTACTCCCGGGGGCTACAATGAGCAGTTCTTC.

In this sample, this clonotype turned up many times. V gene TRBV20-1 combines with J gene TRBJ2-3; D remains ambiguous. Trimming left V 0 bases short and J 1 base short, with 5 bases between. From germline, CDR1 is DFQATT and CDR2 SNEGSKA (reference sequence). The CDR3 sequence is 13 residues long. CDR3 DNA sequence: TGCAGTGCTAGAGAGGGCGGCACAGATACGCAGTATTTT. Protein sequence: CSAREGGTDTQYF.

The CDR3 DNA sequence: TGCGCCAGCAGCCAAGATCGAAGCGGGAGTCTGCACGAGCAGTACTTC. Translating it yields CASSQDRSGSLHEQYF. The V call is TRBV4-1, the J call TRBJ2-7, with 8 bases that match TRBD2. Germline CDR1 and CDR2: MGHRA and YSYEKL. This CDR3 is built from 16 residues. Unmatched junction bases numbered 9, after V lost 0 bases and J lost 5 bases.

The chain combines TRBV28 with TRBJ1-2; weak D call: TRBD1 (5 bases). This CDR3 region has 13 residues. With 3 bases removed from V and 4 bases from J, the gap between germline ends came to 9 bases. Germline V gene lookup returns CDR1 MDHEN and CDR2 SYDVKM. CDR3 coding DNA: TGTGCCAGCAGTTTGCGACAGCCCTATGGCTACACCTTC. Amino acid sequence: CASSLRQPYGYTF.

This clonotype was counted many times. The chain uses TRBV6-2 or TRBV6-3 and TRBJ2-1; D remains unclear. V lost 6 bases to trimming and J lost 0 bases, with 9 bases between them. The germline V gene encodes CDR1 MNHEY and CDR2 SVGEGT. This CDR3 contains 14 residues. The CDR3 spells CASRQVSSYNEQFF. In DNA form, the CDR3 reads TGTGCCAGCAGGCAAGTAAGCTCCTACAATGAGCAGTTCTTC.

Here the CDR3 DNA reads TGTGCCAGCAGTTTAAGCCCCTATAATTCACCCCTCCACTTT. The encoded protein is CASSLSPYNSPLHF. This sequence joins TRBV28 and TRBJ1-6; D gene uncertain. There are 14 residues in the CDR3. V lost 2 bases, J lost 2 bases, and 4 bases lay in between. Germline CDR1 MDHEN, CDR2 SYDVKM.

This clonotype was seen more than once but under ten times. The rearrangement joins TRBV4-3 to TRBJ1-2; D gene unclear. Germline V gene data show CDR1 as LGHNA and CDR2 as YSLEER. This CDR3 contains 11 residues. Trimming cost V 2 bases and J 7 bases, with 5 bases left between them. CDR3 nucleotide sequence: TGCGCCAGCAGCCAAACCTTTGGCTACACCTTC. Translating it yields CASSQTFGYTF.

The chain couples TRBV2 to TRBJ2-1; D uncertain. Between the trimmed V and J ends, which lost 6 bases and 2 bases, there was a span of 8 bases. The CDR3 totals 13 residues. Germline values: CDR1 SNHLY, CDR2 FYNNEI. The CDR3 nucleotides are TGTGCCAGCAGGGATTTAACCTACAATGAGCAGTTCTTC. This gives the protein CASRDLTYNEQFF. The full variable domain, in which reference TRBV2 and TRBJ2-1 provide the parts outside the CDR3, is EPEVTQTPSHQVTQMGQEVILRCVPISNHLYFYWYRQILGQKVEFLVSFYNNEISEKSEIFDDQFSVERPDGSNFTLKIRSTKLEDSAMYFCASRDLTYNEQFFGPGTRLTVL.